Reported below is one T cell receptor (beta chain). Its antigen is undetermined. The sample belongs to a study of OX40 agonist ivuxolimab in advanced cancers. The wider study: The patients' treatment was ivuxolimab, an agonistic anti-OX40 (CD134) antibody. Patients assigned to dose escalation were diagnosed with hepatocellular carcinoma, melanoma, renal cell or head and neck cancer.

Data came from immunoSEQ multiplex PCR; TCRdb stores just in-frame clones and leaves some out. The sample has more than 95,000 clones, approximately 90% seen once. The germline CDR1 and CDR2 sequences are MDHEN and SYDVKM. V was clipped by 3 bases and J by 6 bases, with 9 bases between them. The CDR3 length is 12 residues. Study results and caveats: At 0.1 to 3.0 mg/kg, CD4+ and CD8+ blood T cells expanded clonally by week 6.

The sequencing used CD4+ or CD8+ T cells sorted from blood, collected in a trial of the OX40 agonist ivuxolimab. This clonotype was sampled from an adult with an advanced solid tumor such as melanoma, head and neck, liver or kidney cancer. The chain employs TRBV28 and TRBJ2-7; D unresolved. The CDR3 DNA follows: TGTGCCAGCAGTTTCTCTTTAGCCGAGCAGTACTTC. Translation: CASSFSLAEQYF.